This paragraph covers one T cell receptor (beta chain) sequence. Participant-given clinical history determined each cohort assignment. The germline V gene encodes CDR1 KGHSH and CDR2 LQKENI. The V and J ends lost 3 bases and 6 bases respectively, with 14 bases between them. The CDR3 has 15 residues. This record belongs to a study of blood T cell repertoires in COVID-19. Study background: The United States, Italy and Spain provided the acute and convalescent COVID-19 samples.

TCRdb's table, derived via immunoSEQ multiplex PCR, lists solely in-frame clones and lacks some. Of about 480,000 clones detected, roughly 90% appear once; the ten largest clones hold 1.8%. The chain has TRBV18 and TRBJ1-4; D remains unclear. This TCR derives from a woman aged 40 to 50 who had recovered from COVID-19. Source material: PBMCs or T cells enriched from blood (not recorded which). Written as DNA, the CDR3 is TGTGCCAGCTCACCTTTTAGAATTGAAGATGAAAAACTGTTTTTT. This encodes CASSPFRIEDEKLFF. Full variable domain (missing parts from reference TRBV18 and TRBJ1-4): NAGVMQNPRHLVRRRGQEARLRCSPMKGHSHVYWYRQLPEEGLKFMVYLQKENIIDESGMPKERFSAEFPKEGPSILRIQQVVRGDSAAYFCASSPFRIEDEKLFFGSGTQLSVL.